This TCR beta chain was captured by sequencing in a study of tumor and adjacent non-tumor tissue in lung cancer listed by TCRdb under 2018. Broadly, across the study: Of the cohort, about 11 patients had adenocarcinoma, 2 had squamous cell carcinoma and 1 had small cell lung cancer. The 15 enrolled patients, of whom 10 were men and 5 were women, were aged about 31 to 85 years and were diagnosed with TNM stage I to III disease. Sequencing produced more than 100,000,000 productive TCRbeta reads in total, an average of approximately 4 million reads per sample. Bulk TCRbeta repertoires were compared between lung tumor tissue and matched distant non-tumor lung tissue obtained from under 18 lung cancer patients. TCRbeta CDR3 sequencing was performed on fewer than 35 paired specimens, with one tumor sample and one normal lung sample collected per patient. The research as a whole found: The top 100 clones accounted for a significantly larger cumulative portion of the repertoire in normal lung than in tumor tissue. TCR diversity (inverse Simpson) was significantly higher in tumor than in normal lung tissue (approximately 440 vs 150, P = 0.0075, Mann-Whitney U test). The cohort had only approximately 15 patients, and the authors noted that larger samples and more detailed clinical data are needed. The methods do not name the sequencing platform or mention unique molecular identifiers. Because peripheral blood was not sequenced, blood TCRbeta repertoires in the lung cancer patients of the study were not examined. TCR diversity was significantly higher in younger patients, and greater tumor TCR diversity was associated with shorter overall survival and shorter disease-free survival.

Via the germline V gene (reference sequence), CDR1 is DFQATT and CDR2 SNEGSKA. Measured from the cysteine to the phenylalanine, the CDR3 is 13 residues long. The retained sequence is limited to the CDR3, 39 bases, with the frame set at the first base. Bulk unsorted tissue served as the source for RNA extraction, and RNA quality was assessed using a NanoDrop ND-1000 and an Agilent 2100. Distant non-tumor tissue taken more than 3 cm from the tumor edge was used as the normal lung sample. Newly diagnosed lung cancer patients without prior chemotherapy who had been admitted for thoracic surgery in China between August and November 2014 were enrolled as donors. The study excluded patients who had received radiotherapy or chemotherapy before or who had another cancer at the same time. Pieces of surgical tissue measuring roughly 1-2.2 cm3 were kept in RNAlater solution and held at -80 degrees C until needed.

The protocol used for the library was multiplex PCR. The instrument given in TCRdb is Illumina HiSeq 2500. TCRbeta libraries were constructed through three rounds of nested PCR with primers (Table S4) according to protocols modified from ARM-PCR. Before sequencing, PCR products in the 200-500 bp range were cut out of the gel and cleaned up using the QIAquick gel extraction kit. The study's own analysis went as follows. Reads were cleaned using Trimmomatic, were merged into complete CDR3 sequences using FLASH, and were assigned to V(D)J germline segments using MiTCR. Clonal diversity was calculated as the inverse Simpson's index using VDJtools. In-frame sequences without a premature stop codon were defined as productive reads. The public reads were run again by TCRdb, first through fastp at Q25 and then through MiXCR, and only productive beta chains were kept. When rows share a CDR3 protein, they turn into one entry using the most common DNA and genes. The V and J calls come from TCRdb's annotation, not from the publication. The sample includes some 99,000 distinct CDR3 sequences, with roughly two thirds observed a single time. The ten largest clones represent about 20% of the sample.

Notes on this clonotype: Its cognate antigen has yet to be identified. A read error may be the cause here, since a much bigger clone is one base away.

This clonotype originated in a man aged 55 to 69 with non-small cell lung cancer. The rearranged segments are TRBV20-1 and TRBJ1-1, and 9 bases in between align with TRBD1. The specimen was distant non-tumor lung tissue. The CDR3 sequence is CSARGDRETEAIF. The nucleotide sequence reads as follows: TGCAGTGCTAGGGGGGACAGGGAGACTGAAGCTATCTTT.